The entry that follows covers one TCR beta chain sequence. Its specificity is not known. This record belongs to a study of T cell responses to AZD1222 COVID-19 vaccine. The repertoire was sequenced with immunoSEQ multiplex PCR; TCRdb's copy has only in-frame clones and lacks some. This table holds just over 150,000 clones, around 87% found once. Study-wide findings and caveats: Females outnumbered males among donors, who were mostly white British; clonal diversity was possibly underestimated. At study baseline, merely six AZD1222 recipients were seropositive. No day 14 peak samples; only post-peak repertoires were characterized. Spike-specific TCR repertoires showed rising breadth and depth after two AZD1222 doses.

The CDR3 length is 13 residues. Germline CDR1 is SEHNR and CDR2 is FQNEAQ (reference sequence). Trimming pared 1 base from V and 7 bases from J, leaving 7 bases between. The clonotype was recovered from an adult who received the AZD1222 COVID-19 vaccine. Specimen: peripheral blood, collected 28 days after the second AZD1222 dose. The chain couples TRBV7-9 to TRBJ1-4; possibly TRBD1 for D (5 bases). This CDR3 is CASSLEDSEKLFF. CDR3 coding DNA: TGTGCCAGCAGCTTAGAAGACAGTGAAAAACTGTTTTTT.